This section outlines one T cell receptor beta chain sequence together with its context. The data are from a study of OX40 agonist ivuxolimab in advanced cancers. V was trimmed by 8 bases and J by 9 bases, leaving 7 bases between them. This CDR3 is built from 9 residues. Per germline, CDR1 MDHEN and CDR2 SYDVKM. Data came from immunoSEQ multiplex PCR; TCRdb stores just in-frame clones and leaves some out. The table includes roughly 20,000 clones, about four fifths detected once. The specimen comprised CD4+ or CD8+ T cells sorted from blood, sampled in a trial of the OX40 agonist ivuxolimab. The receptor's source is an adult with an advanced solid tumor such as melanoma, head and neck, liver or kidney cancer. The rearrangement joins TRBV28 to TRBJ1-1; D remains unclear. Written as DNA, the CDR3 is TGTGCCAGCGGAAGAAAAGCTTTCTTT. It is translated as CASGRKAFF.